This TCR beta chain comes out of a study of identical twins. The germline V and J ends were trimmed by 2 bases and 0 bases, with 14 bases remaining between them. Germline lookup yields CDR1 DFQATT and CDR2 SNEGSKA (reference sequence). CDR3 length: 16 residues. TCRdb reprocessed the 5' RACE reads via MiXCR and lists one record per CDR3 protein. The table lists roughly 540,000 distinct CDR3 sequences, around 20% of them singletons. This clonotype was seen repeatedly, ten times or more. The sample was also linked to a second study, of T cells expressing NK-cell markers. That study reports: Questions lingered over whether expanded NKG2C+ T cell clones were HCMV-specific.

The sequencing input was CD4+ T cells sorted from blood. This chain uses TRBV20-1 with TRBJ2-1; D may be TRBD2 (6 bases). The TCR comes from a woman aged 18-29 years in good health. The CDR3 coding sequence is TGCAGTGCTAGAAATATAGGGAGGAGCTCCTACAATGAGCAGTTCTTC. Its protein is CSARNIGRSSYNEQFF.